Listed below are T cell receptor beta chains from one sample, sequenced in a study of Graves' ophthalmopathy and Graves' hyperthyroidism. TCRdb analysed the multiplex PCR reads with MiXCR anew, one entry per CDR3 protein. This sample has about 160,000 distinct CDR3 sequences, with around two fifths found just once. Sequenced input: peripheral blood. These receptors originate from a man between 25 and 39 years old with Graves' ophthalmopathy. CDR3s include the opening cysteine and the closing phenylalanine or tryptophan. D genes are given only for firm matches. Some rows mark clone size as missing; the rest say once, few, many or name a class of expanded clone.

many	-	TRBJ1-1	TRBV4-3	TGCGCCAGCAGCCCCGGAACAGCGAACACTGAAGCTTTCTTT	CASSPGTANTEAFF
-	-	TRBJ1-6	TRBV7-8	TGTGCCAGCAGCTTGGACTTCCCTAATTCACCCCTCCACTTT	CASSLDFPNSPLHF
many	-	TRBJ2-7	TRBV7-2	TGTGCCAGCAGCTTAGAATGGGAGCAGTACTTC	CASSLEWEQYF
many	-	TRBJ1-5	TRBV10-3	TGTGCCATCAGTCGAGGTGGGGGCATGAGCAATCAGCCCCAGCATTTT	CAISRGGGMSNQPQHF
many	-	TRBJ1-1	TRBV11-2	TGTGCCAGCACCCCCGTCGACAGGAACACTGAAGCTTTCTTT	CASTPVDRNTEAFF
many	TRBD1	TRBJ2-7	TRBV5-1	TGCGCCAGCAGCCCGGTGGGACAGGGGGCTAATGAGCAGTACTTC	CASSPVGQGANEQYF
many	-	TRBJ2-7	TRBV4-1	TGCGCCAGCAGCATAACTCAGGGGTTCAACTACGAGCAGTACTTC	CASSITQGFNYEQYF
many	-	TRBJ2-7	TRBV28	TGTGCCAGCAGTTTATTGTGGGGGTTCGAGCAGTACTTC	CASSLLWGFEQYF
-	-	TRBJ2-7	TRBV6-2/TRBV6-3	TGTGCCAGCAGCGGGACCGAAAATTACGAGCAGTACTTC	CASSGTENYEQYF
many	-	TRBJ1-1	TRBV10-3	TGTGCCATCACCGAATCGGGGAACACTGAAGCTTTCTTT	CAITESGNTEAFF
many	-	TRBJ2-7	TRBV4-1	TGCGCCAGCAGCCAAGGAGTGGCAGCGAGCTCCTACGAGCAGTACTTC	CASSQGVAASSYEQYF
many	TRBD1	TRBJ2-7	TRBV6-6	TGTGCCAGCAGTTTTTCCGGGACAGGGATAACTTACGAGCAGTACTTC	CASSFSGTGITYEQYF